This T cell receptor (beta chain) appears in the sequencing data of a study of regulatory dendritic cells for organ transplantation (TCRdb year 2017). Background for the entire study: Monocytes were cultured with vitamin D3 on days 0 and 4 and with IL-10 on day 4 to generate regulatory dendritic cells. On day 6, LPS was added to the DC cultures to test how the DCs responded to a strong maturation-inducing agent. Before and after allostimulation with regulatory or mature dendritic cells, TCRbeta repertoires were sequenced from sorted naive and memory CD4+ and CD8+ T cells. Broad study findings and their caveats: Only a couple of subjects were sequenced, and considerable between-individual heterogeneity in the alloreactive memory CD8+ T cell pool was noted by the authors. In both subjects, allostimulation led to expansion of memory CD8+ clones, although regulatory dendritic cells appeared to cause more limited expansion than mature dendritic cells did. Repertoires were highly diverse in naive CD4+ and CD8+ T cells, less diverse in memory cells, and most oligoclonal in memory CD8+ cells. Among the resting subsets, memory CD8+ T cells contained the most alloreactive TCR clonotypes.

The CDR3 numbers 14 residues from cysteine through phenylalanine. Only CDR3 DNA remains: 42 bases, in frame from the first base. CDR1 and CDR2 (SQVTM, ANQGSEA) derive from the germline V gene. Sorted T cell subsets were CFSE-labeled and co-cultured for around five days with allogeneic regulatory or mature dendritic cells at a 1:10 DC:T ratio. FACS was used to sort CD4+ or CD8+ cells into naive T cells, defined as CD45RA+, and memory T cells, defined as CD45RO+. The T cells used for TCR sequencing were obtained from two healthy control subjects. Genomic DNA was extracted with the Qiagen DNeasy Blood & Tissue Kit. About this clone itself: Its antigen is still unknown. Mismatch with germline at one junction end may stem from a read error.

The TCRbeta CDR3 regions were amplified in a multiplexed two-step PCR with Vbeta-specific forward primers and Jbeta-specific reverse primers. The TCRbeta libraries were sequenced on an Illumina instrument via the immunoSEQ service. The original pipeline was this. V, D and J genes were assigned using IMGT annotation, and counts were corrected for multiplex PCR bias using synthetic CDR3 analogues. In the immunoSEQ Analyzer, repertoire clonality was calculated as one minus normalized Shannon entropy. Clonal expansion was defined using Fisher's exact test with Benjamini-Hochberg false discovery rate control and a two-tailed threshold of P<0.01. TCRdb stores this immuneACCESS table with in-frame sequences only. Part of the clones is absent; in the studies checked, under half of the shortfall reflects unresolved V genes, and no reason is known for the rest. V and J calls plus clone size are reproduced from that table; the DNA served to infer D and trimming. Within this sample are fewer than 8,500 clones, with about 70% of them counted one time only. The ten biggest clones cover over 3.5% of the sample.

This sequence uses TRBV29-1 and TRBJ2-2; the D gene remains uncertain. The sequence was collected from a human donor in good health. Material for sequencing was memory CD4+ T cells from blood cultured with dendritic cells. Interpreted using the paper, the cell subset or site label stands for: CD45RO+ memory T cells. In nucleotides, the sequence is TGCAGCGCTGAAGATCAGGCACAGTCAGGGGAGCTGTTTTTT. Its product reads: CSAEDQAQSGELFF.